This T cell receptor (beta chain) was captured by sequencing in a study of metastatic and nonmetastatic thyroid tumors (dated by TCRdb to about 2020). Regarding the research as a whole: Repertoires from peripheral blood and from tumor or nodule tissue samples of malignant and benign thyroid patients were compared.

The method was PCR. The sequencer was an Illumina HiSeq 4000. The TCR beta-chain CDR3 region of each patient was profiled by high-throughput sequencing. The published analysis was carried out like this. Drawing on CDR3 differences between clinicopathological groups, the researchers built a classifier meant to tell apart patients with distant-metastatic papillary thyroid cancer. To measure repertoire diversity the researchers used the Shannon index, while the Morisita-Horn index served to gauge how similar the tumor and blood repertoires were. The public reads were reanalyzed by TCRdb: fastp trimming at Q25, MiXCR alignment, in-frame beta chains only. The V and J calls reflect TCRdb's pipeline rather than the authors' work. This sample has under 20,000 clones in its table, and under 35% of those were observed once. The ten largest make up under 15% of the sample. Study-wide findings and limitations: In both blood and tumor samples, TCR beta diversity was reported to be significantly higher in malignant tumors than in benign nodules.

None of the patients had been given any treatment before thyroid surgery. The study retrospectively analysed patient clinical samples collected from about 2012 to 2019 using T-cell receptor beta sequencing. Its CDR3 holds 14 amino acids, cysteine through phenylalanine. The read is trimmed to its CDR3 DNA, 42 bases read in frame from base 1. Reading the germline V gene gives CDR1 SGHRS and CDR2 YFSETQ. V and J are truncated by 1 base and 6 bases respectively, leaving an intervening sequence of 13 bases. A word on this clone: Its antigen is still unknown. Base qualities are missing; no much larger clone stands one base away.

This TCR was sampled from a female donor with papillary thyroid cancer or a benign thyroid nodule (not recorded which). Some clones in this sample may be carry-over from other donors' samples. The V and J genes are TRBV5-1 and TRBJ1-2; no D gene call is confident. Sequencing was carried out using tumor tissue. For the CDR3, the sequence is CASSLQGAADGYTF. The DNA is TGCGCCAGCAGCTTGCAAGGTGCTGCGGATGGCTACACCTTC.